A selection of T cell receptor beta chains follows, all from one sample in a study of tumor-infiltrating lymphocytes in localized non-small cell lung cancer. Sequenced by immunoSEQ multiplex PCR; TCRdb stores in-frame clones only, minus some. The sample contains 12,000 or so clones, roughly 79% of which appear only once. Input material: lung tumor tissue. Every receptor here comes from a human donor with non-small cell lung cancer. Both conserved end residues are part of each CDR3. The order of the fields is CDR3 length, V gene, J gene, CDR3 protein.

CDR3 length: 18
V gene: TRBV9
J gene: TRBJ2-2
CDR3 protein: CASSVGDIAEMNTGELFF

CDR3 length: 16
V gene: TRBV5-1
J gene: TRBJ2-5
CDR3 protein: CASSLAGLAGLGTQYF

CDR3 length: 13
V gene: TRBV6-6
J gene: TRBJ1-1
CDR3 protein: CASSYRPNTEAFF

CDR3 length: 14
V gene: TRBV2
J gene: TRBJ2-1
CDR3 protein: CATTPSAGNNEQFF

CDR3 length: 15
V gene: TRBV6-5
J gene: TRBJ2-1
CDR3 protein: CASSYAGLAGNEQFF

CDR3 length: 14
V gene: TRBV28
J gene: TRBJ1-4
CDR3 protein: CATRPAGTNEKLFF

CDR3 length: 13
V gene: TRBV6-5
J gene: TRBJ2-2
CDR3 protein: CASSMGGTGELFF

CDR3 length: 14
V gene: TRBV11-2
J gene: TRBJ2-5
CDR3 protein: CASSFSEGAQTQYF

CDR3 length: 14
V gene: TRBV6-5
J gene: TRBJ2-3
CDR3 protein: CASSYVGGTDTQYF

CDR3 length: 17
V gene: TRBV15
J gene: TRBJ2-1
CDR3 protein: CATRVSRTSGRAGEQFF

CDR3 length: 15
V gene: TRBV4-1
J gene: TRBJ2-3
CDR3 protein: CASSQAPGNPDTQYF

CDR3 length: 12
V gene: TRBV18
J gene: TRBJ2-3
CDR3 protein: CASSYSTDTQYF

CDR3 length: 12
V gene: TRBV19
J gene: TRBJ2-1
CDR3 protein: CASSIYRNEQFF

CDR3 length: 14
V gene: TRBV5-6
J gene: TRBJ1-2
CDR3 protein: CASSLDRGWYGYTF

CDR3 length: 17
V gene: TRBV7-2
J gene: TRBJ2-3
CDR3 protein: CASSFQGGGFRADTQYF

CDR3 length: 15
V gene: TRBV6-1
J gene: TRBJ1-2
CDR3 protein: CASSELGDYVYGYTF

CDR3 length: 13
V gene: TRBV30
J gene: TRBJ2-3
CDR3 protein: CAWSAQGINTQYF

CDR3 length: 14
V gene: TRBV5-4
J gene: TRBJ1-2
CDR3 protein: CASSPEQGYYGYTF

CDR3 length: 14
V gene: TRBV2
J gene: TRBJ2-1
CDR3 protein: CASKTASSYNEQFF

CDR3 length: 13
V gene: TRBV7-2
J gene: TRBJ2-7
CDR3 protein: CASSRRDRYEQYF

CDR3 length: 16
V gene: TRBV6-5
J gene: TRBJ2-1
CDR3 protein: CASSYQTSGIKNEQFF

CDR3 length: 14
V gene: TRBV7-9
J gene: TRBJ2-1
CDR3 protein: CASSLVSEYNEQFF

CDR3 length: 14
V gene: TRBV5-4
J gene: TRBJ2-7
CDR3 protein: CASSFEAGDYEQYF

CDR3 length: 16
V gene: TRBV5-1
J gene: TRBJ2-1
CDR3 protein: CASSLGHRDLGGEQFF

CDR3 length: 15
V gene: TRBV30
J gene: TRBJ1-4
CDR3 protein: CAWSPLSTRGEKLFF

CDR3 length: 13
V gene: TRBV19
J gene: TRBJ2-3
CDR3 protein: CATSAGYTDTQYF

CDR3 length: 13
V gene: TRBV7-2
J gene: TRBJ1-1
CDR3 protein: CASSLSANTEAFF

CDR3 length: 15
V gene: TRBV28
J gene: TRBJ1-2
CDR3 protein: CASREPTQGNYGYTF

CDR3 length: 14
V gene: TRBV9
J gene: TRBJ1-1
CDR3 protein: CASSLPGVNTEAFF

CDR3 length: 15
V gene: TRBV9
J gene: TRBJ2-5
CDR3 protein: CASSHFGTREETQYF

CDR3 length: 14
V gene: TRBV4-1
J gene: TRBJ1-3
CDR3 protein: CASSQEGVGNTIYF

CDR3 length: 16
V gene: TRBV2
J gene: TRBJ2-5
CDR3 protein: CASRALQGRATKTQYF

CDR3 length: 16
V gene: TRBV14
J gene: TRBJ2-6
CDR3 protein: CASSQLIRSGANVLTF

CDR3 length: 13
V gene: TRBV7-2
J gene: TRBJ2-4
CDR3 protein: CASSSPSGTVAYF

CDR3 length: 13
V gene: TRBV6-6
J gene: TRBJ1-5
CDR3 protein: CASSTQGLSAQHF

CDR3 length: 17
V gene: TRBV9
J gene: TRBJ2-3
CDR3 protein: CASSVDLRTRPPDTQYF

CDR3 length: 15
V gene: TRBV2
J gene: TRBJ2-7
CDR3 protein: CASTPVRGRSYEQYF

CDR3 length: 15
V gene: TRBV9
J gene: TRBJ2-1
CDR3 protein: CASSVRTGGGNEQFF

CDR3 length: 13
V gene: TRBV6-6
J gene: TRBJ2-5
CDR3 protein: CASRGQGVETQYF

CDR3 length: 13
V gene: TRBV19
J gene: TRBJ2-2
CDR3 protein: CASSDPNTGELFF